Detailed here is one T cell receptor (beta chain). What it recognizes is unknown. Donors ranged from roughly 6 to 100 years old and were healthy Caucasians in Russia. The authors ran a second PCR of roughly 7 to 11 cycles using a sample-barcoded 5' primer and a J-beta primer mix. Each of the samples gave a minimum of 2.5 million paired-end reads that contained CDR3. TCRdb itself ran the 5' RACE reads through MiXCR, one entry per CDR3 protein. The data contain hundreds of thousands of distinct CDR3 sequences, about 52% of them singletons. The entry originates in a study of blood T cells in healthy people across ages. The study, taken as a whole, reports: Bulk PBMC profiling left naive and antigen-experienced comparisons inconclusive.

V shed 4 bases, J shed 3 bases, and the junction held 6 bases outside the gene matches. CDR1 LGHNA and CDR2 YNFKEQ come from the germline V gene. The CDR3 consists of 15 residues. Sequencing was carried out using blood. This sequence joins TRBV4-2 and TRBJ1-3; TRBD1 matches at 7 bases. The TCR was taken from a woman aged 60-75 years in good health. Written as DNA, the CDR3 is TGTGCCAGCAGCCCCGACAGGGTGGATGGAAACACCATATATTTT. Amino acids: CASSPDRVDGNTIYF.